Presented here are 4 T cell receptor beta chains from one specimen sequenced in a study of shared clonotypes between healthy human individuals. Method: immunoSEQ multiplex PCR; TCRdb's copy keeps in-frame clones and lacks some. This table has over 700,000 clones, roughly 72% appearing once. Sequencing used memory CD4+ T cells sorted from blood. Documented subset: CD45RA-negative fraction. These receptors originate from a woman aged 25 to 39 in good health.

This clone has just one count. This chain connects TRBV4-1 to TRBJ2-2, with TRBD1 matching 9 bases. The CDR3 runs 16 residues. Germline CDR1 MGHRA, CDR2 YSYEKL. V was pared by 7 bases and J by 2 bases, with 8 bases of the junction left unmatched. The CDR3 spells CASKKRTGENTGELFF. The DNA of the CDR3 is TGCGCCAGCAAAAAACGGACAGGGGAAAACACCGGGGAGCTGTTTTTT.

The chain links TRBV10-1 to TRBJ2-3; 10 positions match TRBD2. The CDR3 contains 19 residues. Germline V gene sequence: CDR1 WNHNN, CDR2 SYGVQD (reference sequence). With 1 base clipped from V and 2 bases from J, the junction kept 12 bases outside the gene matches. The CDR3 nucleotides read TGCGCCAGCAGTGAGTACGCTAGCGGGAGTACCCGGCCCACAGATACGCAGTATTTT. This gives the protein CASSEYASGSTRPTDTQYF.

J is TRBJ1-5 and V is TRBV4-2; the D gene is possibly TRBD1 (6 bases). The CDR3 extends over 15 amino acids. Trimming took off 5 bases at V and 4 bases at J, with 15 bases between the two ends. Germline assignment: CDR1 LGHNA and CDR2 YNFKEQ. The CDR3 loop is CASSFYGQKNQPQHF. As DNA, the CDR3 is TGTGCCAGCAGCTTTTACGGACAGAAGAATCAGCCCCAGCATTTT.

CDR3 sequence (DNA): TGTGCCAGCAGCGTAGTGGGGACTAGCGGCGATACGCAGTATTTT. Translated, it gives CASSVVGTSGDTQYF. The chain recombines TRBV9 with TRBJ2-3, with 11 bases that match TRBD2. Looked up from germline, CDR1 is SGDLS and CDR2 is YYNGEE. CDR3 size: 15 residues. With V trimmed by 0 bases and J by 6 bases, 3 bases remained unmatched.